This T cell receptor beta chain stems from a study of naive and memory T cell subsets. Whole-study findings and limits: Naive repertoires, especially CD8, held a few larger clonotypes, possibly memory cells re-expressing CD45RA.

This clonotype was picked up a small number of times. Its antigen is currently unknown. The CDR3 is made up of 13 amino acids. The V gene's germline CDR1 is PRHDT and CDR2 FYEKMQ (reference sequence). V lost 7 bases to trimming and J lost 3 bases, with 13 bases between them. Two oligonucleotides, mixed equimolar, formed the beta constant-region primer covering TRBC1 and TRBC2. Four rounds of PCR amplified the ligated cDNA using nested alpha and beta constant-region primers plus SP2. TCRdb independently ran MiXCR on the UMI-ligation and nested PCR reads; one entry per CDR3 protein. Among tens of thousands of distinct CDR3 sequences listed, around 9% were seen once.

This chain links TRBV13 with TRBJ2-7; D may be TRBD1 (6 bases). The sample comprised naive CD8+ T cells from blood. The receptor was derived from a human donor in good health. The CDR3 here is CASTSIQGYEQYF. DNA of the CDR3: TGTGCCAGCACCTCTATACAGGGCTACGAGCAGTACTTC.